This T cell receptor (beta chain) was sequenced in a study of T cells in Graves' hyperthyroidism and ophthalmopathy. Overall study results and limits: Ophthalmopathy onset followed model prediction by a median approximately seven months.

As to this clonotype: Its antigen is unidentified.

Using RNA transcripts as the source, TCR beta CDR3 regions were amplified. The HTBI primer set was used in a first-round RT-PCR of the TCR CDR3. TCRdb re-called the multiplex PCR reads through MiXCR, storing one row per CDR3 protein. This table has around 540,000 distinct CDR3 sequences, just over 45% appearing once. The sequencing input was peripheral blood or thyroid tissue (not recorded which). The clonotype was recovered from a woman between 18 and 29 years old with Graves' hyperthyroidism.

CDR3 sequence reads: CASSPSDRGEQYF. The CDR3 DNA follows: TGTGCCAGCAGTCCCTCGGACAGAGGCGAGCAGTACTTC. This chain joins TRBV28 and TRBJ2-7, with D maybe TRBD1 (6 bases). V was cut by 5 bases and J by 6 bases, with 14 bases left in between. CDR3 length equals 13 residues. Germline CDR1 and CDR2: MDHEN and SYDVKM.